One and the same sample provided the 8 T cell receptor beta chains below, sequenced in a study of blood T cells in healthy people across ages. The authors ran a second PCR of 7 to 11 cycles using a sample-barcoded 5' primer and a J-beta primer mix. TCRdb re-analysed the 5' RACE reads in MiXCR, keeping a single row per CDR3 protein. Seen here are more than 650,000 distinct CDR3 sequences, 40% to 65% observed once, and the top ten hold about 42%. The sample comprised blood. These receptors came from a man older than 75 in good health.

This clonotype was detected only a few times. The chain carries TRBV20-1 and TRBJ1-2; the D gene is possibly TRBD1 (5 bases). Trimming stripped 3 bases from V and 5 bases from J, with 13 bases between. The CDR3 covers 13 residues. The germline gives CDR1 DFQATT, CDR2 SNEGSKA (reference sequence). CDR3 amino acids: CSASLGVGYGYTF. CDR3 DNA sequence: TGCAGTGCTAGTCTGGGGGTAGGGTATGGCTACACCTTC.

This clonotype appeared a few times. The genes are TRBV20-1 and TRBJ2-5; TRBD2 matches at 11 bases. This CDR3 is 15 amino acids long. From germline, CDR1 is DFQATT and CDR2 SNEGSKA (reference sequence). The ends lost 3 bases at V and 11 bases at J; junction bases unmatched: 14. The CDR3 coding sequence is TGCAGTGCTAGTGAACTAGCGGGGGACCCTAGGGAGCAGTACTTC. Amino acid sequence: CSASELAGDPREQYF.

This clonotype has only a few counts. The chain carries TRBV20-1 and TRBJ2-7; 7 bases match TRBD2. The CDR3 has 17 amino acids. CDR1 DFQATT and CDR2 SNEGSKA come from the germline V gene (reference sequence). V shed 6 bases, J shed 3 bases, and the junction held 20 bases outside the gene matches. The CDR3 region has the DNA TGCAGTGCCGCGGGGGAAAGGGGCCGAAAGAGTAACTACGAGCAGTACTTC. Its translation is CSAAGERGRKSNYEQYF.

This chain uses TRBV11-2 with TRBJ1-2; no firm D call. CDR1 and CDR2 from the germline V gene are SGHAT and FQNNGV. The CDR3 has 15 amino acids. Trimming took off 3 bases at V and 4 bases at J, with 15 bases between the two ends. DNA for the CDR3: TGTGCCAGCAGCTTTGCGGGCCTCGCGGGCTATGGCTACACCTTC. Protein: CASSFAGLAGYGYTF.

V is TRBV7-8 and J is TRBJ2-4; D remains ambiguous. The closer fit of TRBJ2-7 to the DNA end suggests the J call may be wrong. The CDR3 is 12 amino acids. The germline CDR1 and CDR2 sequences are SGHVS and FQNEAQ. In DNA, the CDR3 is TGTGCCAGCAGCTCCTATAGTCGCGAGCAGTACTTC. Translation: CASSSYSREQYF.

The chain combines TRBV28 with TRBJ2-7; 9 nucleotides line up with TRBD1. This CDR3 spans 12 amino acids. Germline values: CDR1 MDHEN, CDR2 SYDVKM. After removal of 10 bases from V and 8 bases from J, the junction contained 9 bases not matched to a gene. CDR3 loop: CATVGQGKKQYF. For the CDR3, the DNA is TGTGCCACCGTAGGACAGGGGAAGAAGCAGTACTTC.

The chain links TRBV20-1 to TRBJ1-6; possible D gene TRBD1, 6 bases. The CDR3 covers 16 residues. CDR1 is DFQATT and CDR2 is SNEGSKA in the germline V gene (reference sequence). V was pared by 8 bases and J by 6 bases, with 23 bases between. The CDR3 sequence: CSPQAGRSGVNSPLHF. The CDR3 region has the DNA TGCAGTCCCCAAGCCGGAAGATCAGGGGTTAATTCACCCCTCCACTTT.

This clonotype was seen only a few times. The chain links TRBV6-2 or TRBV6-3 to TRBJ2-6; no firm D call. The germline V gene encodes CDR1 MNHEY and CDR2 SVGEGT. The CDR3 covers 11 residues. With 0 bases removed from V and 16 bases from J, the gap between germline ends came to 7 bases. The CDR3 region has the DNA TGTGCCAGCAGTTACTCGACGGGTCTGACTTTC. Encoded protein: CASSYSTGLTF.